This TCR beta chain was profiled in a study of cytomegalovirus exposure and HLA in healthy donors. Study observations and caveats: Later, an analysis found that TCR clusters from the first cohort tended to co-occur in the roughly 130 validation repertoires. Three of the chains that were CMV-associated were confirmed in vitro to be specific for CMV antigens.

Method: immunoSEQ multiplex PCR; TCRdb's copy keeps in-frame clones and lacks some. Seen here are more than 110,000 clones, about 94% observed once, and the top ten hold 1.5% to 2%. The CDR3 covers 16 residues. Germline assignment: CDR1 MNHNS and CDR2 SASEGT. Trimming removed 4 bases from V and 0 bases from J, with 10 bases in between. As regards this clone: Antigen: not known.

The TCR was taken from a man between 18 and 29 years old in good health and CMV-seropositive. Sequencing was done on a sample of PBMCs. The rearrangement links TRBV6-1 to TRBJ2-6, with a tentative D call TRBD2 (6 bases). CDR3 nucleotides: TGTGCCAGCAGTGCGGGGGTGAACTCTGGGGCCAACGTCCTGACTTTC. Protein sequence: CASSAGVNSGANVLTF.